This TCR beta chain stems from a study of post-analysis software for immune sequencing data. General study points: When the samples were clustered directly with F measure, those that had been prepared in the same batch showed strong co-clustering.

TCR beta libraries were prepared from cDNA with unique molecular identifiers. Using its own MiXCR run on the PCR reads, TCRdb lists one record per CDR3 protein. The table records about 820,000 distinct CDR3 sequences, about 53% of them present only once. About this clonotype: Its antigen remains unidentified.

The sequencing sample was made of blood. The TCR was taken from a girl under 18 with multiple sclerosis.

The CDR3 reads CASGSGVSNIQYF. The CDR3 DNA reads TGTGCCAGCGGCTCAGGGGTCAGCAACATTCAGTACTTC. The chain couples TRBV6-6 to TRBJ2-4, with D tentatively TRBD1 (6 bases). CDR1 is MNHNY and CDR2 is SVGAGI in the germline V gene (reference sequence). Deletions cut 8 bases from V and 7 bases from J, with 15 bases between. The CDR3 is made up of 13 amino acids.